In its sample, the clone carrying this TCR beta chain was seen once. Antigen specificity is unknown. Germline assignment: CDR1 MDHEN and CDR2 SYDVKM. There are 15 residues in the CDR3. Losses at the gene ends were 7 bases for V and 4 bases for J; bases not matched to a gene: 13. The source of the sample is a study of cytomegalovirus exposure and HLA in healthy donors. Background on the study: Later analysis reported that the roughly 130 validation repertoires shared the platform of the 650 to 700 first-cohort repertoires. The study, taken as a whole, reports: There were some public TCRs occurring in many donors, but most TCR sequences were rare. The study designated fewer than 200 TCR beta chains cytomegalovirus-associated.

The study drew the donors from its approximately 110-subject validation cohort, separate from the approximately 690-subject first cohort. Clones were read by immunoSEQ multiplex PCR, and TCRdb kept only the in-frame ones, dropping some. The table shows around 50,000 clones, with approximately 93% occurring only once. The material sequenced was PBMCs. The chain uses TRBV28 and TRBJ2-7; 7 bases agree with TRBD1. The TCR originated in a woman aged 18-29 years in good health and CMV-seropositive. CDR3 sequence: CASIPSGTALYEQYF. The CDR3 DNA reads TGTGCCAGCATCCCTTCCGGGACAGCGTTATACGAGCAGTACTTC. Full variable domain (missing parts from reference TRBV28 and TRBJ2-7): DVKVTQSSRYLVKRTGEKVFLECVQDMDHENMFWYRQDPGLGLRLIYFSYDVKMKEKGDIPEGYSVSREKKERFSLILESASTNQTSMYLCASIPSGTALYEQYFGPGTRLTVT.